This T cell receptor beta chain stems from a study of immune characterization of retroperitoneal liposarcoma. With 11 bases removed from V and 1 base from J, the gap between germline ends came to 14 bases. This CDR3 region has 13 residues. The germline CDR1 and CDR2 sequences are MNHGY and SAAAGT. TCRdb processed the PCR reads anew with MiXCR; each CDR3 protein has one entry. The repertoire holds roughly 6,800 distinct CDR3 sequences, with roughly 29% as singletons. The TCR was taken from a male donor with retroperitoneal liposarcoma. The gene calls are TRBV6-8 and TRBJ1-1; D is unresolved. Sequencing used blood. The CDR3: CAGRENPNTEAFF. In nucleotides, the CDR3 is TGTGCCGGGCGAGAAAACCCGAACACTGAAGCTTTCTTT.